The 16 T cell receptor beta chains reported below all come from one sample, sequenced in a study of CD8 T cells in ankylosing spondylitis. TCRdb re-analysed the 5' RACE reads in MiXCR, keeping a single row per CDR3 protein. The sample records approximately 210,000 distinct CDR3 sequences, more than 10% being singletons. Material: blood, either unsorted or a sorted T cell fraction (not recorded which). These receptors originate from a male donor with ankylosing spondylitis or in good health (not recorded which).

This clonotype was picked up many times. The chain is built from TRBV4-1 and TRBJ2-1; possible D gene TRBD2, 6 bases. With 4 bases removed from V and 8 bases from J, the gap between germline ends came to 12 bases. The germline V gene has CDR1 MGHRA and CDR2 YSYEKL. The CDR3 is made up of 13 amino acids. As DNA, the CDR3 is TGCGCCAGCAGCCGATGGGACTGGGATGAGCAGTTCTTC. Amino acid sequence: CASSRWDWDEQFF.

This clonotype was picked up a small number of times. V is TRBV12-3 or TRBV12-4 and J is TRBJ2-1, with D unresolved. V was pared by 2 bases and J by 0 bases, with 11 bases between. The CDR3 length is 16 residues. The CDR3 loop reads CASSLSVFSSYNEQFF. For the CDR3, the DNA is TGTGCCAGCAGTTTAAGCGTATTTAGCTCCTACAATGAGCAGTTCTTC.

The V and J genes are TRBV25-1 and TRBJ1-2; D not certain. This CDR3 is 14 amino acids long. Germline V gives CDR1 MGHDK, CDR2 SYGVNS. Trimming removed 5 bases from V and 4 bases from J, with 14 bases in between. CDR3: CASSRTPARYGYTF. CDR3 DNA: TGTGCCAGCAGTCGGACCCCCGCGCGCTATGGCTACACCTTC.

This chain joins TRBV7-9 and TRBJ2-1, with D possibly being TRBD1 (5 bases). This CDR3 has 17 residues. V was cut by 5 bases and J by 1 base, with 18 bases left in between. Germline V gene lookup returns CDR1 SEHNR and CDR2 FQNEAQ (reference sequence). CDR3 loop: CASSPRSADSSYNEQFF. As DNA, the CDR3 is TGTGCCAGCAGCCCCCGGAGCGCCGACAGTTCCTACAATGAGCAGTTCTTC.

The chain has TRBV6-1 and TRBJ2-7, with D possibly matching TRBD2 (5 bases). The CDR3 is 18 residues long. Germline lookup yields CDR1 MNHNS and CDR2 SASEGT. V was pared by 0 bases and J by 2 bases, with 20 bases between. The CDR3: CASSEALLDLTRTYEQYF. The CDR3 DNA is TGTGCCAGCAGTGAAGCGCTTCTGGACTTAACCAGAACCTACGAGCAGTACTTC.

This clonotype was seen ten or more times. The rearrangement uses TRBV3-1 and TRBJ2-3; the match to TRBD2 covers 9 bases. J gave up 1 base and V 0 bases, and 2 bases lay outside the gene matches. The CDR3 extends over 16 amino acids. CDR1 and CDR2 from the germline V gene are LGHDT and YNNKEL (reference sequence). CDR3 nucleotide sequence: TGTGCCAGCAGCCAAGATAAGCGGGAGGGCACAGATACGCAGTATTTT. It codes for CASSQDKREGTDTQYF.

This clonotype occurred a few times. J is TRBJ1-2 and V is TRBV12-3 or TRBV12-4; D might be TRBD1 (5 bases). V lost 8 bases to trimming and J lost 6 bases, with 10 bases between them. The CDR3 sequence is 11 residues long. The DNA of the CDR3 is TGTGCCAGCTTTCGGGGGGATGGCTACACCTTC. The encoded protein is CASFRGDGYTF.

The chain carries TRBV18 and TRBJ1-5, with D possibly TRBD1 on 5 matching bases. Germline V CDR1 and CDR2: KGHSH, LQKENI. CDR3 length equals 15 residues. The ends were cut back, 3 bases at V and 3 bases at J, with 12 bases in the middle. This chain's CDR3 is CASSPSGAINQPQHF. CDR3 DNA sequence: TGTGCCAGCTCACCTTCCGGGGCCATCAATCAGCCCCAGCATTTT.

The J gene is TRBJ1-5, the V gene TRBV27; no clear D. V was shortened by 3 bases and J by 1 base, with 13 bases between the two germline ends. CDR1 and CDR2 from the germline V gene are MNHEY and SMNVEV (reference sequence). CDR3 length equals 16 residues. CDR3 loop: CASSFTGVGSNQPQHF. CDR3 sequence (DNA): TGTGCCAGCAGTTTTACTGGGGTAGGGAGCAATCAGCCCCAGCATTTT.

The chain combines TRBV3-1 with TRBJ1-4, with D possibly being TRBD1 (6 bases). The CDR3 is 16 residues long. The V end was cut by 4 bases, the J end by 5 bases, with 17 bases between. CDR1 is LGHDT and CDR2 is YNNKEL in the germline V gene (reference sequence). The CDR3 region has the DNA TGTGCCAGCAGCCCCCTAGGGGGGGGGCTGAATGAAAAACTGTTTTTT. This codes for CASSPLGGGLNEKLFF.

J is TRBJ2-7 and V is TRBV5-5, with TRBD1 as a possible D gene (8 bases). The CDR3 extends over 14 amino acids. Germline-derived CDR1 and CDR2 are SGHKS and YYEKEE (reference sequence). Trimming stripped 5 bases from V and 5 bases from J, with 17 bases between. In nucleotides, the CDR3 is TGTGCCAGCAGGAGACAGGGGAGGGTAGACGAGCAGTACTTC. This translates into CASRRQGRVDEQYF.

This clonotype qualifies as medium-sized. The chain carries TRBV27 and TRBJ2-3; D remains unclear. The germline V and J ends were trimmed by 5 bases and 1 base, with 16 bases remaining between them. Germline V gene lookup returns CDR1 MNHEY and CDR2 SMNVEV (reference sequence). The CDR3 totals 16 residues. CDR3 DNA sequence: TGTGCCAGCAGTCCCAGAGTTAGTTGGGGCACAGATACGCAGTATTTT. Amino acids: CASSPRVSWGTDTQYF.

This chain joins TRBV21-1 and TRBJ1-1; TRBD1, the table's D call, lacks a check against the DNA. TRBV21-1 is flagged as a pseudogene. This CDR3 spans 16 amino acids. This CDR3 reads CASSKAWGHPNTEAFF. CDR3 bases: TGTGCCAGCAGCAAAGCGTGGGGACACCCGAACACTGAAGCTTTCTTT.

This rearrangement joins TRBV12-3 or TRBV12-4 to TRBJ2-2, with TRBD1 matching over 7 bases. The V and J ends lost 5 bases and 7 bases, in that order; junction bases with no gene match: 7. The CDR3 spans 14 residues. CDR3 residues: CASSKQGSSGELFF. The DNA for the CDR3 is TGTGCCAGCAGTAAACAGGGGTCGAGCGGGGAGCTGTTTTTT.

This clonotype came up a few times. V usage is TRBV6-5 and J usage is TRBJ1-1; perhaps TRBD1 as D (6 bases). The V gene lost 2 bases and the J gene lost 0 bases, with 10 bases spanning the gap. This CDR3 comprises 15 residues. Looked up from germline, CDR1 is MNHEY and CDR2 is SVGAGI. CDR3 nucleotides: TGTGCCAGCAGTTACAGTTCAGGGGTGAACACTGAAGCTTTCTTT. It is translated as CASSYSSGVNTEAFF.

The rearrangement joins TRBV30 to TRBJ2-7; D might be TRBD1 or TRBD2, each matching 5 bases. The CDR3 is 14 residues long. Trimming removed 4 bases at V and 3 bases at J, with 16 bases between. Germline CDR1 and CDR2: GTSNPN and SVGIG (reference sequence). CDR3 residues: CAWTKPGTRYEQYF. The CDR3, as DNA: TGTGCCTGGACTAAACCCGGGACCCGCTACGAGCAGTACTTC.